A single TCR beta chain is shown here with its context. Its antigen is not known. Sequencing used immunoSEQ multiplex PCR; TCRdb keeps in-frame clones, though not all of them. The sample comprises roughly 2.5 million clones, around 90% of which are singletons, and more than 0.12% rests with the top ten. The CDR3 runs to 16 residues. Germline V gives CDR1 MGHRA, CDR2 YSYEKL. The V end was cut by 1 base, the J end by 2 bases, with 9 bases between. This specimen belongs to a study of shared clonotypes between healthy human individuals. About the study: Every donor yielded three CD4 naive, three CD4 memory, two CD8 naive and one CD8 memory plate.

Study-wide points: Non-shared clonotypes had lower generation probabilities than clonotypes shared by all four sorted-subset donors.

The sample comprised naive CD4+ T cells sorted from blood. The subset is: CD45RA+ positively selected. The V gene is TRBV4-1, the J gene TRBJ2-6; a possible D gene is TRBD2 (5 bases). The sequence derives from a man aged 18 to 29 in good health. CDR3 nucleotides: TGCGCCAGCAGCCAAGGTTCGGGGACTGGGGCCAACGTCCTGACTTTC. Encoded protein: CASSQGSGTGANVLTF.